This TCR beta chain was captured in a study of beta chain features in type 1 diabetes. Germline assignment: CDR1 GTSNPN and CDR2 SVGIG (reference sequence). Trimming pared 2 bases from V and 4 bases from J, leaving 14 bases between. The CDR3 has 14 amino acids. This clone has just a few counts. As every portion of the isolated RNA was reverse transcribed, the sequencing read expressed TCRB transcripts. The table came from immunoSEQ multiplex PCR; TCRdb's copy has only in-frame clones and leaves some out. Of around 430,000 clones detected, about 32% appear once; the ten largest clones hold more than 0.055%.

Sample: naive CD4+ T cells from blood. The chain uses TRBV30 and TRBJ1-2, with unresolved D. This clonotype was obtained from a man aged 18 to 30 in good health. The CDR3 reads CAWSWTPPGYGYTF. The CDR3 nucleotides are TGTGCCTGGAGTTGGACCCCCCCGGGCTATGGCTACACCTTC.